The clone carrying this TCR beta chain is a singleton in its sample. Its antigen is still unknown. The CDR3 runs 16 residues. Unmatched junction bases numbered 11, after V lost 4 bases and J lost 2 bases. Germline values: CDR1 SGHRS, CDR2 YFSETQ. The data derive from a study of T-cell reconstitution after alpha-beta-depleted transplantation in children. Preparing the TCRbeta library involved the use of unique molecular identifiers. TCRdb re-called the PCR reads through MiXCR, storing one row per CDR3 protein. The sample gives about 20,000 distinct CDR3 sequences, 13% of which show up once; around 33% is in the top ten. Study conclusions and caveats: Newly produced T cells mostly accounted for T-cell counts and diversity one year post-transplant.

The V gene is TRBV5-1, the J gene TRBJ2-5, with 7 bases identical to TRBD2. The sequence derives from a female patient aged 2-15 years who had a stem cell transplant for congenital amegakaryocytic thrombocytopenia, so the T cells may come from the graft donor. The sequencing here drew on PBMCs, mostly from graft donor cells, taken 60 days after TCRalphabeta/CD19-depleted stem cell transplant. The chain's CDR3 is CASSRTSDGAQETQYF. The CDR3 DNA is TGCGCCAGCAGCCGTACTAGCGATGGGGCGCAAGAGACCCAGTACTTC.